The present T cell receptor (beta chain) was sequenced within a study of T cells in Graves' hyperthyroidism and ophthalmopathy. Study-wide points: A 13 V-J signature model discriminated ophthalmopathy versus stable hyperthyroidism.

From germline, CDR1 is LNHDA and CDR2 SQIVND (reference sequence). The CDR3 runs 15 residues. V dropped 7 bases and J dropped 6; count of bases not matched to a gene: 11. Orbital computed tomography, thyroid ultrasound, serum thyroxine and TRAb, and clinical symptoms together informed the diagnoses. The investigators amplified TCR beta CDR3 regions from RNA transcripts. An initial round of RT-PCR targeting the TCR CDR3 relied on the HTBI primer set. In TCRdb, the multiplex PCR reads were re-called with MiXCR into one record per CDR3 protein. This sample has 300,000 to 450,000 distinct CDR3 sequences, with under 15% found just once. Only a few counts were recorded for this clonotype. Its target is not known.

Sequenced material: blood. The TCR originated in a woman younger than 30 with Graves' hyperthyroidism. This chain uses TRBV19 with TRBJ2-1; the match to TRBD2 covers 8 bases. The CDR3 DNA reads TGTGCCAGTACCACCCGGGGGGGGCGTCTCAATGAGCAGTTCTTC. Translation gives CASTTRGGRLNEQFF.